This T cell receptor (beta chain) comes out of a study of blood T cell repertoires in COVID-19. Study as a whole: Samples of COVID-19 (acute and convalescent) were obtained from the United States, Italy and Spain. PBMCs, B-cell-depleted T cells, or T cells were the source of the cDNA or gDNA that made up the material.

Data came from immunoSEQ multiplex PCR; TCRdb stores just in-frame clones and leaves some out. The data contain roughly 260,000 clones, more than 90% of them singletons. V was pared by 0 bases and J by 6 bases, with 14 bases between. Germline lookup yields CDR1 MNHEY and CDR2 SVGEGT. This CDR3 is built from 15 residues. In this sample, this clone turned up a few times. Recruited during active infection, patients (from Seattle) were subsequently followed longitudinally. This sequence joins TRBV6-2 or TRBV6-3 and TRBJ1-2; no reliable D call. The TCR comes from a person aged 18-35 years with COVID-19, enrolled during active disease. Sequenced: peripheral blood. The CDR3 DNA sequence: TGTGCCAGCAGTTACTCTGGCGGCAGCATGAATGGCTACACCTTC. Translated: CASSYSGGSMNGYTF.